This T cell receptor beta chain was recorded in a study of T cell responses to AZD1222 COVID-19 vaccine. About the study: Pooled in the analysis were second doses at about 4 or about 12 weeks.

Study conclusions and caveats: Donors were largely white British and mainly female; clonal diversity was possibly underestimated. Rises in breadth and depth of Spike-specific TCRs came after two AZD1222 doses. Seropositive status at baseline applied to only 6 or 7 AZD1222 recipients.

Produced via immunoSEQ multiplex PCR; TCRdb's table is partial and in-frame only. The table has 90,000 to 120,000 clones, roughly 87% seen once. V was cut by 3 bases and J by 0 bases, with 5 bases left in between. This CDR3 has 12 residues. Germline V gene data show CDR1 as DFQATT and CDR2 as SNEGSKA (reference sequence). As concerns this clone: Its cognate antigen is unknown.

The chain joins TRBV20-1 to TRBJ1-2; D is unresolved. This specimen consisted of peripheral blood, obtained on day 0 of AZD1222 vaccination. The TCR comes from an adult in good health. This CDR3 reads CSASNPNYGYTF. CDR3 sequence (DNA): TGCAGTGCTAGTAATCCTAACTATGGCTACACCTTC.